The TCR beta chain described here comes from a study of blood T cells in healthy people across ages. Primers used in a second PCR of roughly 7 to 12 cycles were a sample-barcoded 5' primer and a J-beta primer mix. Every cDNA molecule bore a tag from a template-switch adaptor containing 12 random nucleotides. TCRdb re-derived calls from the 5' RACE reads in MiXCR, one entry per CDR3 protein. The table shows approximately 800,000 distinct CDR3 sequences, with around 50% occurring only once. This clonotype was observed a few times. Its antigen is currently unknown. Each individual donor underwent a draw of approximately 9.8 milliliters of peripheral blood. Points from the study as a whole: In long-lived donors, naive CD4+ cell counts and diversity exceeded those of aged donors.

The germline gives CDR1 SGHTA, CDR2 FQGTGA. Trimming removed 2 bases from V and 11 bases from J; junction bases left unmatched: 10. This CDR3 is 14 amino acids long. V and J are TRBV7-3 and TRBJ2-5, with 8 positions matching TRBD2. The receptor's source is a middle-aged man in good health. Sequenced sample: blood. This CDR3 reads CASSLAGGNNEQYF. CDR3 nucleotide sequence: TGTGCCAGCAGCTTAGCGGGAGGCAACAATGAGCAGTACTTC.